Listed below are T cell receptor beta chains from one sample, sequenced in a study of blood T cell repertoires in COVID-19. TCRdb's table, derived via immunoSEQ multiplex PCR, lists solely in-frame clones and lacks some. The sample lists under 250,000 clones, around 90% occurring once. The source material was peripheral blood. The receptors come from a young man with COVID-19, enrolled during active disease. CDR3s include the opening cysteine and the closing phenylalanine or tryptophan. A D gene is named only where the DNA matches it firmly. For some rows the clone size is stated as once, few or many, or as a class when expanded; others skip it.

>TRBD1|TRBV5-5|TRBJ1-6|-
CASSQHARGIGFNSPLHF
TGTGCCAGCAGCCAACACGCCAGGGGGATCGGGTTTAATTCACCCCTCCACTTT
>-|TRBV10-3|TRBJ1-5|-
CAINDGYSNQPQHF
TGTGCCATCAATGACGGGTATAGCAATCAGCCCCAGCATTTT
>-|TRBV19|TRBJ1-4|-
CASSQVDRDSEKLFF
TGTGCCAGTAGTCAGGTGGACAGAGACTCTGAAAAACTGTTTTTT
>-|TRBV4-1|TRBJ2-7|few
CASSQEGYGGGDEQYF
TGCGCCAGCAGCCAAGAGGGGTACGGAGGGGGCGACGAGCAGTACTTC
>TRBD1|TRBV14|TRBJ1-1|few
CASSQSGTGYLNTEAFF
TGTGCCAGCAGCCAATCCGGGACAGGGTACCTGAACACTGAAGCTTTCTTT
>-|TRBV9|TRBJ2-3|-
CASSVAPGDTDTQYF
TGTGCCAGCAGCGTAGCCCCGGGGGACACAGATACGCAGTATTTT
>-|TRBV6-1|TRBJ2-2|-
CASSEVRGTGELFF
TGTGCCAGCAGTGAAGTCAGGGGAACCGGGGAGCTGTTTTTT
>-|TRBV7-7|TRBJ2-3|-
CASSLDRADTQYF
TGTGCCAGCAGCTTAGATCGCGCAGATACGCAGTATTTT
>-|TRBV15|TRBJ2-5|-
CATSRDPNQETQYF
TGTGCCACCAGCAGAGATCCGAACCAGGAGACCCAGTACTTC
>-|TRBV18|TRBJ1-1|-
CASSPNRNTEAFF
TGTGCCAGCTCCCCCAACAGGAACACTGAAGCTTTCTTT
>TRBD1|TRBV5-1|TRBJ1-1|-
CASSSWTGIGAAFF
TGCGCCAGCAGCTCCTGGACAGGGATTGGTGCAGCTTTCTTT
>TRBD1|TRBV5-1|TRBJ1-3|-
CASSSTDRDAGNTIYF
TGCGCCAGCAGCTCAACCGACAGGGACGCTGGAAACACCATATATTTT
>TRBD1|TRBV19|TRBJ1-5|-
CASSVTGGADQPQHF
TGTGCCAGTAGTGTAACAGGGGGCGCAGATCAGCCCCAGCATTTT
>TRBD1|TRBV6-6|TRBJ1-5|-
CASSRPGQGSQPQHF
TGTGCCAGCAGTCGGCCGGGACAGGGGTCCCAGCCCCAGCATTTT
>TRBD2|TRBV3-1/TRBV3-2|TRBJ2-5|-
CASSQPWGGQETQYF
TGTGCCAGCAGCCAACCTTGGGGGGGACAAGAGACCCAGTACTTC
>-|TRBV6-6|TRBJ2-7|once
CASSYSTGSSYEQYF
TGTGCCAGCAGTTACTCGACAGGTAGCTCCTACGAGCAGTACTTC
>-|TRBV5-1|TRBJ2-7|few
CASSLAIGDFFHEQYF
TGCGCCAGCAGCTTGGCTATCGGGGACTTCTTCCACGAGCAGTACTTC
>TRBD2|TRBV19|TRBJ2-1|-
CASSIVVASGGPNNEQFF
TGTGCCAGTAGTATTGTTGTGGCTAGCGGGGGCCCTAACAATGAGCAGTTCTTC
>TRBD1|TRBV7-9|TRBJ1-5|-
CASSSTGGSNQPQHF
TGTGCCAGCAGCTCAACAGGGGGTAGCAATCAGCCCCAGCATTTT
>TRBD1|TRBV4-1|TRBJ1-6|-
CASSLQGAGNSPLHF
TGCGCCAGCAGCCTCCAGGGGGCAGGGAATTCACCCCTCCACTTT
>TRBD1|TRBV6-5|TRBJ1-4|-
CATFSAPGGDEKLFF
TGTGCCACATTTTCAGCCCCAGGGGGCGATGAAAAACTGTTTTTT
>TRBD1|TRBV10-3|TRBJ1-4|once
CAISEGPGQGIEKLFF
TGTGCCATCAGTGAGGGACCGGGACAGGGGATTGAAAAACTGTTTTTT
>-|TRBV7-6|TRBJ2-2|-
CASSLMASEGAVTGELFF
TGTGCCAGCAGCTTGATGGCGTCGGAGGGGGCGGTTACCGGGGAGCTGTTTTTT
>TRBD1|TRBV6-1|TRBJ2-5|-
CASSEVGQGGEETQYF
TGTGCCAGCAGTGAAGTCGGACAGGGGGGGGAAGAGACCCAGTACTTC
>TRBD1|TRBV3-1/TRBV3-2|TRBJ1-2|-
CASSQDRYHGYTF
TGTGCCAGCAGCCAGGACAGGTATCATGGCTACACCTTC
>-|TRBV29-1|TRBJ2-3|-
CSVDRGDTQYF
TGCAGCGTTGACCGGGGGGATACGCAGTATTTT
>-|TRBV15|TRBJ1-3|-
CATSRNRNTIYF
TGTGCCACCAGCAGAAATAGAAACACCATATATTTT
>-|TRBV11-2|TRBJ2-5|-
CASSLVREETQYF
TGTGCCAGCAGCTTAGTTAGAGAAGAGACCCAGTACTTC
>-|TRBV5-5|TRBJ2-1|-
CASSLGAGAGVYNEQFF
TGTGCCAGCAGCCTGGGGGCAGGGGCGGGGGTATACAATGAGCAGTTCTTC